The 5 T cell receptor beta chains below all came from one sample that was sequenced in a study of T-cell reconstitution after alpha-beta-depleted transplantation in children. Unique molecular identifiers tagged the TCRbeta library. One entry per CDR3 protein, called by TCRdb with MiXCR from the PCR reads. Here the sample spans about 110,000 distinct CDR3 sequences, approximately 6.9% being singletons. Sequencing was performed on PBMCs, mostly from graft donor cells, taken 360 days after TCRalphabeta/CD19-depleted stem cell transplant. All receptors derive from a male patient aged 2-10 years who had a stem cell transplant for acute lymphoblastic leukemia, so the T cells may come from the graft donor.

In this sample, this clonotype turned up many times. The chain is built from TRBV6-5 and TRBJ2-7; the match to TRBD1 covers 9 bases. Germline loops: CDR1 MNHEY, CDR2 SVGAGI. Unmatched junction bases numbered 3, after V lost 0 bases and J lost 3 bases. This CDR3 is 15 amino acids long. The CDR3 protein is CASSYSGTGIYEQYF. CDR3 nucleotide sequence: TGTGCCAGCAGTTACTCGGGGACAGGGATCTACGAGCAGTACTTC.

This clonotype has ten or more counts. The CDR3 loop reads CASSLGRNEWVWSTDTQYF. CDR3 DNA sequence: TGTGCCAGCAGCTTAGGGCGGAATGAGTGGGTCTGGAGCACAGATACGCAGTATTTT. The gene calls are TRBV7-2 and TRBJ2-3; D is unresolved. CDR1 is SGHTA, CDR2 FQGNSA, per germline. V lost 1 base to trimming and J lost 0 bases, with 20 bases between them. This CDR3 spans 19 amino acids.

This clonotype was seen at least ten times. The J gene is TRBJ1-2, the V gene TRBV29-1, with TRBD1 matching 8 bases. Germline CDR1 SQVTM, CDR2 ANQGSEA. This CDR3 has 12 amino acids. Germline trimming cut 4 bases from V and 5 bases from J; bases unmatched to any gene: 3. In nucleotides, the CDR3 is TGCAGCGTTGGGCAGGGGGCGTATGGCTACACCTTC. This translates into CSVGQGAYGYTF.

Notes on this clonotype: No conserved phenylalanine or tryptophan is present at the end of the CDR3, so a read error is the likely explanation. This sequence joins TRBV27 and TRBJ2-6, with a tentative D call TRBD2 (5 bases). This CDR3 is built from 17 residues. Per germline, CDR1 MNHEY and CDR2 SMNVEV (reference sequence). The V end was cut by 4 bases, the J end by 0 bases, with 13 bases between. Here the CDR3 reads CASSSPEGGSGANVLTL. The CDR3 nucleotides are TGTGCCAGCAGTTCCCCCGAGGGCGGCTCTGGGGCCAACGTCCTGACTTTA.

Only a few counts were recorded for this clonotype. The chain employs TRBV6-1 and TRBJ2-7; 10 bases fit TRBD2. V shed 9 bases and J 7 bases; nucleotides not matched to a gene: 12. Per the germline V gene, CDR1 is MNHNS and CDR2 is SASEGT. This CDR3 has 14 residues. The CDR3 DNA follows: TGTGCCAGTAAAGGGGCTAGCGGGGGACGGGAGCAGTACTTC. Translated: CASKGASGGREQYF.